This T cell receptor beta chain was captured by sequencing in a study of early T cells in non-severe SARS-CoV-2 infection. The wider study: Unpaired chains resulted from sequencing bulk RNA of unsorted whole blood. Broader study findings: Clonotype matching in VDJdb favored anti-spike CD8 responses and did not capture private and CD4 specificities.

This clonotype appeared a few times. Antigen: not known. The protocol attached unique molecular identifiers to individual cDNA molecules. MiXCR was run by TCRdb on the 5' RACE reads, yielding one entry per CDR3 protein. The sample holds some 71,000 distinct CDR3 sequences, less than 12% seen once. CDR3 length equals 15 residues. Trimming at V came to 2 bases and at J to 0 bases, leaving 3 bases not matched to a gene. Per the germline V gene, CDR1 is KGHSH and CDR2 is LQKENI. The source of this sequence is an adult who was a healthcare worker with PCR-confirmed SARS-CoV-2 infection or an uninfected control (not recorded which). This chain uses TRBV18 with TRBJ1-2; TRBD1 agrees at 7 bases. The sequences come from whole blood, collected at baseline. For the CDR3, the DNA is TGTGCCAGCTCACCAGAGGGGGCGTCTAACTATGGCTACACCTTC. Protein sequence: CASSPEGASNYGYTF. The full variable domain, with the rest looked up from reference TRBV18 and TRBJ1-2, is NAGVMQNPRHLVRRRGQEARLRCSPMKGHSHVYWYRQLPEEGLKFMVYLQKENIIDESGMPKERFSAEFPKEGPSILRIQQVVRGDSAAYFCASSPEGASNYGYTFGSGTRLTVV.